This TCR beta chain was retrieved from a study of blood T cell repertoires in COVID-19. In the study overall: The samples span acute and convalescent COVID-19 from the United States, Italy and Spain. Sources were T cells, B-cell-depleted T cells, or PBMCs; the material itself was cDNA or gDNA.

The table lists this clone with a few counts. The germline V gene has CDR1 MNHEY and CDR2 SVGAGI. The ends were cut back, 7 bases at V and 3 bases at J, with 15 bases in the middle. This CDR3 spans 14 amino acids. As processed by the authors: Nucleated cell number was recorded as an estimate derived from reference gene primer amplification. Clones were read by immunoSEQ multiplex PCR, and TCRdb kept only the in-frame ones, dropping some. V, J and clone size are taken as reported in that table, and D and trimming were inferred from the DNA itself. The profile shows approximately 110,000 clones, 88% of them singletons.

V and J are TRBV6-5 and TRBJ1-2; D may be TRBD1 (6 bases). Input material: peripheral blood. The receptor was derived from a woman between 45 and 60 years old with active or convalescent COVID-19. Here the CDR3 reads CASIGSGEHYGYTF. Written as DNA, the CDR3 is TGTGCCAGCATAGGTTCAGGGGAACACTATGGCTACACCTTC.